This T cell receptor (beta chain) comes out of a study of blood T cells in healthy people across ages. In its sample, this clonotype was seen once. Its antigen is not known. In terms of origin and age, donors were healthy Caucasian individuals from Russia aged about 6 to 90. Per sample, no less than 5 micrograms of total RNA were extracted. Primers used in a second PCR of roughly 6 to 12 cycles were a sample-barcoded 5' primer and a J-beta primer mix. TCRdb reprocessed the 5' RACE reads via MiXCR and lists one record per CDR3 protein. Of roughly 1,800,000 distinct CDR3 sequences detected, around half appear once; the ten largest clones hold around 2.1%. Study-level points and caveats: The lack of PBMC sorting stopped any conclusive naive versus antigen-experienced comparison. The percentage of naive T cells correlated strongly with TCR beta diversity.

CDR1 MGHRA and CDR2 YSYEKL come from the germline V gene. The V and J ends lost 0 bases and 6 bases respectively, with 12 bases between them. The CDR3 sequence is 15 residues long. The sequence was obtained from a woman aged 40 to 49 in good health. The sample taken for sequencing was blood. This chain uses TRBV4-1 with TRBJ1-5; D call uncertain. CDR3 coding DNA: TGCGCCAGCAGCCAAGAGGGAACCAGTAGTCAGCCCCAGCATTTT. Protein: CASSQEGTSSQPQHF.